This TCR beta chain was observed in a study of blood T cell repertoires in COVID-19 (dated by TCRdb to 2018 to 2020). For context, the study as a whole: Collaborator samples came from the United States, Italy and Spain and covered acute and convalescent phases of COVID-19. Deeply sampled blood TCRbeta repertoires from subjects exposed to, actively infected with, or recovered from COVID-19 were included in the dataset. Nearly every sample came with metadata listing a de-identified subject ID, COVID-19 status, age in years and sex. Where available, HLA class I and class II types were obtained from metadata supplied by the sample provider rather than from assay-based typing. The repertoires were released in a freely available public database meant as a resource for research on the immune response to SARS-CoV-2. The material from the prospective study consisted of cDNA or gDNA derived from T cells, B-cell-depleted T cells, or PBMCs. The samples were drawn from the first 160 participants of the ongoing ImmuneRACE study and from 1,254 subjects provided by 6 global collaborators.

Note on this clone: What antigen it recognizes has not been identified. Base qualities are not provided; no much larger clone lies one nucleotide away.

Broad study findings and their caveats: The amount of clinical and demographic metadata varied by source and participant and was provided uncurated.

Whole blood was collected in K2EDTA tubes by collaborating institutions according to the institutions' own protocols. For TCRbeta analysis, collaborators shipped samples in one of three forms: frozen whole blood, isolated PBMCs, or DNA extracted from either of those sample types. The immunoSEQ Assay, a bias-controlled multiplex PCR, was used to amplify TCRbeta CDR3 regions from genomic DNA. In the authors' own workflow: Nucleated cell counts per sample were estimated from amplification of reference gene primers within the assay. Sequence reads were collapsed and filtered to measure the absolute abundance of every unique TCRbeta CDR3 rearrangement. For each sample, productive Simpson clonality was calculated as the square root of Simpson's diversity index across productive rearrangements. The clones in this table, taken by TCRdb from immuneACCESS, are in-frame only. Not every clone is retained; where verified, under half of the shortfall comes from an unresolved V gene, and the cause of the rest is unknown. V, J and clone size reflect that table, while D and trimming were determined from the DNA. The sample table shows about 200,000 clones, and roughly 78% are seen once. The top ten constitute 9.5% to 15% of the sample.

V sheds 3 bases and J sheds 4 bases, leaving 10 bases between their ends. CDR1 and CDR2, looked up from the germline V gene (reference sequence), are LNHDA and SQIVND. Inclusive of the bounding cysteine and phenylalanine, the CDR3 is 14 residues long. The only DNA kept is the CDR3, 42 bases in frame from the first base. This receptor was identified in a woman in her thirties or forties with acute or convalescent COVID-19. The sequenced material came from peripheral blood. The chain is made from TRBV19 and TRBJ1-5, with the identity of the D gene unclear. The CDR3 region: CASSMTKPNQPQHF. The DNA sequence reads TGTGCCAGTAGTATGACTAAACCTAATCAGCCCCAGCATTTT.